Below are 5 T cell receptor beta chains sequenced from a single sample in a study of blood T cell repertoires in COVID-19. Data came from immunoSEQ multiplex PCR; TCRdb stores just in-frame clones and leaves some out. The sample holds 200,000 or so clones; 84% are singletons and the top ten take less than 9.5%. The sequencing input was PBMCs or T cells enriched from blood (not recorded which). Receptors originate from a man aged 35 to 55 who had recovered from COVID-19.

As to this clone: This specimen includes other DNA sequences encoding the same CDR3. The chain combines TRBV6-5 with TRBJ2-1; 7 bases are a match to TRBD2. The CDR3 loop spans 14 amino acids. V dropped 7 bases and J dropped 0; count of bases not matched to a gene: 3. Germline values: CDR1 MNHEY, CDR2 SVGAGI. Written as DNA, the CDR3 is TGTGCCAGCACCGGGGGGAGCTCCTACAATGAGCAGTTCTTC. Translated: CASTGGSSYNEQFF.

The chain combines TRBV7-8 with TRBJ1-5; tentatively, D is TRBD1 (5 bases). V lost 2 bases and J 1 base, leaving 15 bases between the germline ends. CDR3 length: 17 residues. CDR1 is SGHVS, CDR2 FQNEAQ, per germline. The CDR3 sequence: CASSLPPRGMSNQPQHF. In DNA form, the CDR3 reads TGTGCCAGCAGCTTACCCCCCCGGGGGATGAGCAATCAGCCCCAGCATTTT.

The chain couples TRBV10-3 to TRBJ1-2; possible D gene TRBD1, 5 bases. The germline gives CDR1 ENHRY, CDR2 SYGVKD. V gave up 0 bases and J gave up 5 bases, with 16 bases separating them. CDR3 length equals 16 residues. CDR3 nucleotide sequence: TGTGCCATCAGTGAGTCCCAGGGCACCCACAGATATGGCTACACCTTC. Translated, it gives CAISESQGTHRYGYTF.

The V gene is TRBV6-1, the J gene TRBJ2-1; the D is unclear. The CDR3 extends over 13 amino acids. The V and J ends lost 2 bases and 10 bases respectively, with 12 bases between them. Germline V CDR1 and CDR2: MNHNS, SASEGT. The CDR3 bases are TGTGCCAGCAGTGAAACTTCTCCATCCGAGCAGTTCTTC. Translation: CASSETSPSEQFF.

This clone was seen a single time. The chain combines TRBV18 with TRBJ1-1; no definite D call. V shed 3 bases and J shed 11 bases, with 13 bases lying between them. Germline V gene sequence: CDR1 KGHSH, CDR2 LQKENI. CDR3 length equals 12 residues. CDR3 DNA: TGTGCCAGCTCACCGGCGGGCGAAAGGGCTTTCTTT. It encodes CASSPAGERAFF.